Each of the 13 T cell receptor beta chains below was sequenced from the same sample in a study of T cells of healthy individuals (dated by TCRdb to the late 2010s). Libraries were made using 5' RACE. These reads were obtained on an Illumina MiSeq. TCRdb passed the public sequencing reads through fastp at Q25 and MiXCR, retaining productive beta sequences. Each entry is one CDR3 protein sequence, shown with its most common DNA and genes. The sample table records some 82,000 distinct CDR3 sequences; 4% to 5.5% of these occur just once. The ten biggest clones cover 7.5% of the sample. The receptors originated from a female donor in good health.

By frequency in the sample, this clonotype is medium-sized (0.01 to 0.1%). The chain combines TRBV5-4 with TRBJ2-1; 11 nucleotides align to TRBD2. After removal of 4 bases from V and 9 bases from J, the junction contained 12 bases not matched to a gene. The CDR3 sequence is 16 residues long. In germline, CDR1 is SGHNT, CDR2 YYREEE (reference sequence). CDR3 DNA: TGTGCCAGCAGCGGACGGACTAGCGGGTCAGGGAGTGAGCAGTTCTTC. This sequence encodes CASSGRTSGSGSEQFF.

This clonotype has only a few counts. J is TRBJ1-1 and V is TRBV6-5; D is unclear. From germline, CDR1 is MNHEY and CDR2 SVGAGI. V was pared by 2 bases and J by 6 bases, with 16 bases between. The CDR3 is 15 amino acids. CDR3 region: CASSYITGRMAEAFF. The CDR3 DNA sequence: TGTGCCAGCAGTTACATCACGGGGAGGATGGCTGAAGCTTTCTTT.

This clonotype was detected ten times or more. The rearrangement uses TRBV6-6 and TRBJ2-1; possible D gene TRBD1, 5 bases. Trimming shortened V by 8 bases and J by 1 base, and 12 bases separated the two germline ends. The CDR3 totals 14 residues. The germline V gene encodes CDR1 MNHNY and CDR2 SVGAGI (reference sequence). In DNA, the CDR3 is TGTGCCAGCCAGGACACCGCTTCCTACAATGAGCAGTTCTTC. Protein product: CASQDTASYNEQFF.

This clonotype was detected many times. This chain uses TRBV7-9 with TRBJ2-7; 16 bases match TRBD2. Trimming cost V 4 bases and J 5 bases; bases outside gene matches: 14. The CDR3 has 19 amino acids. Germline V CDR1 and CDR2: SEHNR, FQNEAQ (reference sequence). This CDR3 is CASSSQGTSGRADLHEQYF. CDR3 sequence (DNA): TGTGCCAGCAGCTCCCAAGGGACTAGCGGGAGGGCCGATCTCCACGAGCAGTACTTC.

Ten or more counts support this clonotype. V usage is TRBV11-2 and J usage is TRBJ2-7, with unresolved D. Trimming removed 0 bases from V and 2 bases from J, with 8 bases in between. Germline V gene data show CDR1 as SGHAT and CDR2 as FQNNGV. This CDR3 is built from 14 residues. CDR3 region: CASSLDYSAYEQYF. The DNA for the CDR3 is TGTGCCAGCAGCTTAGATTATTCCGCCTACGAGCAGTACTTC.

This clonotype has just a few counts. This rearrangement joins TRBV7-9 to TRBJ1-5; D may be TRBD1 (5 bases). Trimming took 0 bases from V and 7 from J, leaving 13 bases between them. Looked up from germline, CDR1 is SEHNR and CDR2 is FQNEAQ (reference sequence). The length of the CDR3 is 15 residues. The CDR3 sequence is CASSLAEQEGQPQHF. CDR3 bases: TGTGCCAGCAGCTTAGCGGAACAGGAGGGACAGCCCCAGCATTTT.

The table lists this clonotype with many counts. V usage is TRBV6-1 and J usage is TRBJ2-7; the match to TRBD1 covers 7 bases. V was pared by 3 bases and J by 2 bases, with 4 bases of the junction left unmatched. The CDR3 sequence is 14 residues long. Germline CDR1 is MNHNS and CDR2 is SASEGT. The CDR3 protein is CASSERDSPYEQYF. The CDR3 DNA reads TGTGCCAGCAGTGAGAGGGACAGTCCCTACGAGCAGTACTTC.

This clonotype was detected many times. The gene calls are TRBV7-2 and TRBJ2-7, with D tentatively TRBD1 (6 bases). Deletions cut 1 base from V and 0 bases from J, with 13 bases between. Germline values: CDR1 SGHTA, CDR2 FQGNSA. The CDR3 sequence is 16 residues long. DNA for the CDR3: TGTGCCAGCAGCTTAGGTTCCGGGACACACTCCTACGAGCAGTACTTC. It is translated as CASSLGSGTHSYEQYF.

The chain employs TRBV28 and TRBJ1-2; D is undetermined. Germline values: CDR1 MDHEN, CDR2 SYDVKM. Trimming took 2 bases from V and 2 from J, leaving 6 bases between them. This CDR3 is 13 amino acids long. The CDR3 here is CASSLLGNYGYTF. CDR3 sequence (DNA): TGTGCCAGCAGTTTACTGGGCAACTATGGCTACACCTTC.

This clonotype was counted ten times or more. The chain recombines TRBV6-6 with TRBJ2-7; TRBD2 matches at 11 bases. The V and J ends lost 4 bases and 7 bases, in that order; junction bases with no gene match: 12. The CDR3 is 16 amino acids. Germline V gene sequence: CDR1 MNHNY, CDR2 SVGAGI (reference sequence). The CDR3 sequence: CASSSLGLAGGYEQYF. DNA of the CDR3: TGTGCCAGCAGTTCATTGGGCCTAGCGGGAGGTTATGAGCAGTACTTC.

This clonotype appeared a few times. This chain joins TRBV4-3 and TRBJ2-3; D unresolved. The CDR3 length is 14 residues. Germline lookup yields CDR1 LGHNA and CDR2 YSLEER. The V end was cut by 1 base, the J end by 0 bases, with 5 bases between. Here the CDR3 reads CASSQGISTDTQYF. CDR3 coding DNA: TGCGCCAGCAGCCAAGGGATTAGCACAGATACGCAGTATTTT.

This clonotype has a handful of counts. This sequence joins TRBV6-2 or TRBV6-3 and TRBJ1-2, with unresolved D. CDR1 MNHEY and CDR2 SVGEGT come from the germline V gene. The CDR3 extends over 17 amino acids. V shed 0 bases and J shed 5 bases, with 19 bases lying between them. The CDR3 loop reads CASSYSFTPSSGYGYTF. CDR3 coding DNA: TGTGCCAGCAGTTACTCGTTTACTCCCTCATCGGGATATGGCTACACCTTC.

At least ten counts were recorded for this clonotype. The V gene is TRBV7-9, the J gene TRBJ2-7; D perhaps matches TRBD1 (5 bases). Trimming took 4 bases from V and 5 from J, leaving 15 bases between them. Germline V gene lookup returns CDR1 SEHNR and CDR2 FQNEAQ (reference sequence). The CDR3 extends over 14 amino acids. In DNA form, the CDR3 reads TGTGCCAGCAGCTCTTCCCGCAGGACAAACGAGCAGTACTTC. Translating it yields CASSSSRRTNEQYF.